The sequence of this T cell receptor (beta chain) was determined in a study of blood T cell repertoires in COVID-19. Overall study context: Italy, Spain and the United States were the sources of the convalescent and acute COVID-19 samples. T cells, B-cell-depleted T cells, or PBMCs supplied cDNA or gDNA.

With 4 bases removed from V and 5 bases from J, the gap between germline ends came to 5 bases. CDR3 length: 11 amino acids. In germline, CDR1 is MNHEY, CDR2 SMNVEV (reference sequence). Seattle's enrolled individuals joined amid active infection and were then monitored longitudinally. Methods used by the authors: How many nucleated cells were present was estimated from reference gene primer amplification. TCRdb's table, derived via immunoSEQ multiplex PCR, lists solely in-frame clones and lacks some. That table furnishes V, J and clone size, whereas the DNA furnished D and trimming. Of about 250,000 clones in the sample, about 91% were seen once.

The gene calls are TRBV27 and TRBJ1-1; D is unclear. What was sequenced was peripheral blood. The source of this sequence is a woman in her thirties with COVID-19, enrolled during active disease. The CDR3 reads CASSSHTEAFF. The CDR3 DNA follows: TGTGCCAGCAGTTCCCATACTGAAGCTTTCTTT.